The subject of this entry is one TCR beta chain. Its antigen is as yet unknown. Here immunoSEQ multiplex PCR was the method, and the copy in TCRdb shows in-frame clones only, minus some. The sample lists fewer than 40,000 clones, 93% occurring once. V lost 6 bases to trimming and J lost 9 bases, with 18 bases between them. Germline CDR1 and CDR2: KGHSH and LQKENI. The CDR3 sequence is 14 residues long. This entry comes from a study of T cells in localized non-small cell lung cancer. Study outcomes and limitations: Appearances in adjacent lung were noted for a median about 50 of the top 100 tumor clones. Since sequencing was restricted to only one region of the tumor, intratumor heterogeneity remains a possibility. Density of T cells in blood, when higher, went with longer overall survival. Uninvolved adjacent lung showed higher T cell clonality than tumor.

The chain couples TRBV18 to TRBJ1-5; D is perhaps TRBD1 (5 bases). This receptor was taken from a female donor older than 55 with stage I lung adenocarcinoma. Source: peripheral blood, taken before any cancer treatment. CDR3 region: CASSKDEGTGPQHF. The DNA for the CDR3 is TGTGCCAGCTCTAAAGACGAGGGGACGGGGCCCCAGCATTTT.